These T cell receptor beta chains were read from a single sample in a study of metastatic and nonmetastatic thyroid tumors. Through MiXCR, TCRdb re-clonotyped the PCR reads. The data hold 30,000 to 50,000 clones, with about 13% observed a single time. Sequencing was performed on blood. The receptor source for this set is a female donor with papillary thyroid cancer or a benign thyroid nodule (not recorded which). Some clones in this sample may be carry-over from other donors' samples. Both conserved end residues are part of each CDR3. Each record gives: J gene, clone size, V gene, D gene, CDR3 DNA, CDR3 protein. D genes are given only for firm matches. For some rows the clone size is stated as once, few or many, or as a class when expanded; others skip it.

>TRBJ2-7|many|TRBV18|NA
TGTGCCAGCTCACCAGGGTCAGAAATTAACTACGAGCAGTACTTC
CASSPGSEINYEQYF
>TRBJ1-1|few|TRBV20-1|NA
TGCAGTGCTAGACGGGGGCAGGACACTGAAGCTTTCTTT
CSARRGQDTEAFF
>TRBJ2-7|NA|TRBV20-1|NA
TGCAGTGCCGAGAACCGACAAAGCTCCTACGAGCAGTACTTC
CSAENRQSSYEQYF
>TRBJ2-3|many|TRBV20-1|TRBD2
TGCAGTGCTACCCCCGTTAGCGGGAGGGGAATACGGACAGATACGCAGTATTTT
CSATPVSGRGIRTDTQYF
>TRBJ2-2|NA|TRBV9|NA
TGTGCCAGCAGCGGTCATATGGGGGAGCTGTTTTTT
CASSGHMGELFF
>TRBJ2-1|many|TRBV11-3|NA
TGTGCCAGCAGCTTCTCAGTGCATGAGCAGTTCTTC
CASSFSVHEQFF
>TRBJ2-2|few|TRBV6-1|TRBD1
TGTGCCAGCAGGGTAAGGATACAGGGGGAGACCGGGGAGCTGTTTTTT
CASRVRIQGETGELFF
>TRBJ2-7|many|TRBV19|NA
TGTGCCAGTCGGGGCACTAAAAGCTACGAGCAGTACTTC
CASRGTKSYEQYF
>TRBJ1-2|NA|TRBV19|NA
TGTGCCAGTAGTGCCCCTCGCAGCTATGGCTACACCTTC
CASSAPRSYGYTF
>TRBJ2-3|many|TRBV5-1|NA
TGCGCCAGCAGCTTGGACGTCGGAAGCGATACCACGCAGTATTTT
CASSLDVGSDTTQYF